What follows are 9 T cell receptor beta chains derived from one specimen sequenced in a study of cytomegalovirus exposure and HLA in healthy donors (dated by TCRdb to the late 2010s). Library prep was done by the immunoSEQ multiplex PCR assay. For the multiplex PCR, a mixture combining 60 forward primers for TCR Vbeta segments and 13 reverse primers for TCR Jbeta segments was used. TCRdb limited this immuneACCESS table to in-frame rearrangements with V and J called. A share of clones is missing; checked studies link under half to unresolved V genes, and the rest is unexplained. The sample table lists under 200,000 clones, roughly 70% of them with a count of one. About 3% of the sample belongs to the ten largest clones. Sequencing was done on a sample of PBMCs. These receptors were taken from a woman aged 40 to 50 in good health and CMV-seropositive.

This clone has more than one count but fewer than ten. This chain uses TRBV7-2 with TRBJ2-3, with a possible D match to TRBD1 (6 bases). This CDR3 has 17 residues. Germline loops: CDR1 SGHTA, CDR2 FQGNSA. V lost 2 bases and J 0 bases, leaving 15 bases between the germline ends. CDR3 DNA: TGTGCCAGCAGCTTAAAACCCGGACAGTTTAGCACAGATACGCAGTATTTT. Protein sequence: CASSLKPGQFSTDTQYF.

The V gene is TRBV9, the J gene TRBJ2-4, with 9 bases fitting TRBD1. The V and J ends lost 0 bases and 7 bases, in that order; junction bases with no gene match: 5. The CDR3 has 15 amino acids. CDR1 SGDLS and CDR2 YYNGEE come from the germline V gene. As DNA, the CDR3 is TGTGCCAGCAGCGTAGAGGGACAGGGAGCGAACATTCAGTACTTC. Translating it yields CASSVEGQGANIQYF.

This chain connects TRBV7-2 to TRBJ2-5, with TRBD2 matching over 12 bases. The CDR3 spans 16 residues. Trimming removed 5 bases from V and 3 bases from J; junction bases left unmatched: 7. CDR1 SGHTA and CDR2 FQGNSA come from the germline V gene. CDR3 sequence: CASSTTSGGAKETQYF. DNA for the CDR3: TGTGCCAGCAGCACGACTAGCGGGGGAGCTAAAGAGACCCAGTACTTC.

This chain links TRBV28 with TRBJ2-1, with 11 positions matching TRBD1. Looked up from germline, CDR1 is MDHEN and CDR2 is SYDVKM. The CDR3 is 15 amino acids. With 6 bases clipped from V and 8 bases from J, the junction kept 9 bases outside the gene matches. The chain's CDR3 is CASSRTGTGGYEQFF. For the CDR3, the DNA is TGTGCCAGCAGCCGCACCGGGACAGGGGGTTATGAGCAGTTCTTC.

This chain joins TRBV19 and TRBJ1-2; D possibly corresponds to TRBD1 (5 bases). Trimming stripped 2 bases from V and 8 bases from J, with 9 bases between. The CDR3 covers 12 residues. CDR1 and CDR2 from the germline V gene are LNHDA and SQIVND (reference sequence). CDR3 sequence (DNA): TGTGCCAGTAGTATACCCCAGGGAGGCTACACCTTC. Translated, it gives CASSIPQGGYTF.

This clone was recorded once. The chain carries TRBV5-6 and TRBJ1-2; 7 nucleotides match TRBD1. V lost 5 bases and J lost 8; bases outside the gene matches: 18. This CDR3 is 16 amino acids long. Germline assignment: CDR1 SGHDT and CDR2 YYEEEE. CDR3: CASSLRGRQGKGGYTF. The CDR3, as DNA: TGTGCCAGCAGTCTTAGGGGGCGACAGGGCAAAGGCGGCTACACCTTC. Together with reference TRBV5-6 and TRBJ1-2, the CDR3 gives the full variable domain: DAGVTQSPTHLIKTRGQQVTLRCSPKSGHDTVSWYQQALGQGPQFIFQYYEEEERQRGNFPDRFSGHQFPNYSSELNVNALLLGDSALYLCASSLRGRQGKGGYTFGSGTRLTVV.

The CDR3 sequence: CASSSTSGSSYEQYF. In DNA form, the CDR3 reads TGTGCCAGCAGCTCAACTAGCGGGAGCTCCTACGAGCAGTACTTC. The gene calls are TRBV5-4 and TRBJ2-7, with TRBD2 identical over 11 bases. This CDR3 comprises 15 residues. Per the germline V gene, CDR1 is SGHNT and CDR2 is YYREEE (reference sequence). The junction had 2 bases not matched to a gene; V was cut back by 3 bases and J by 0 bases.

This chain joins TRBV7-8 and TRBJ1-5; D call uncertain. With 5 bases removed from V and 1 base from J, the gap between germline ends came to 15 bases. Per the germline V gene, CDR1 is SGHVS and CDR2 is FQNEAQ. The CDR3 runs 16 residues. CDR3 loop: CASSLFIGESNQPQHF. The CDR3 DNA reads as TGTGCCAGCAGCCTGTTTATCGGGGAAAGCAATCAGCCCCAGCATTTT.

The chain joins TRBV28 to TRBJ1-5; the match to TRBD1 covers 9 bases. The germline CDR1 and CDR2 sequences are MDHEN and SYDVKM. This CDR3 is 13 amino acids long. With V trimmed by 10 bases and J by 6 bases, 7 bases remained unmatched. This CDR3 reads CATLQGATQPQHF. Here the CDR3 DNA reads TGTGCCACCCTACAGGGGGCGACTCAGCCCCAGCATTTT.